This entry concerns a single TCR beta chain. This sample was taken from a study of blood T cell repertoires in COVID-19. Study information: COVID-19 samples from acute and convalescent phases originated in the United States, Italy and Spain. The cDNA or gDNA used as material had been derived from T cells, B-cell-depleted T cells, or PBMCs.

The V segment lost 6 bases and the J segment 6 bases; nucleotides outside the gene matches: 9. This CDR3 contains 14 residues. Germline CDR1 reads MNHEY; CDR2 reads SVGAGI. Sequencing used immunoSEQ multiplex PCR; TCRdb keeps in-frame clones, though not all of them. The sample consists of 55,000 to 80,000 clones, under 80% of them appearing once. This TCR was recovered from a man aged 60-69 years with acute or convalescent COVID-19. Sequencing was done on a sample of peripheral blood. The chain recombines TRBV6-5 with TRBJ2-7, with 9 bases lining up with TRBD1. CDR3 in DNA: TGTGCCAGCAGCAAAGGACAGGGGTTGGGCGAGCAGTACTTC. The encoded protein is CASSKGQGLGEQYF.